The source of this TCR beta chain is a study of shared clonotypes between healthy human individuals. A remark on this clone: Its antigen is unidentified.

Study-wide results and caveats: The diversity represented, both genetic and in exposure history, was limited by few donors.

The donor population consisted of healthy HIV-negative adults with no recent acute infections or vaccinations. Roughly 27,000 T cell genomes, or about 270 ng DNA, went into replicate PCRs of unsorted PBMC. Assay: immunoSEQ multiplex PCR; the TCRdb copy retains only in-frame clones and omits some. The sample consists of roughly 500,000 clones, over 75% of them appearing once. The receptor was isolated from a middle-aged woman in good health. Some clones in this sample may be carry-over from other donors' samples. Source material: PBMCs.

The CDR3 DNA reads as TGCAGCGCCTTAGGAGGGGGCCAAGAGACCCAGTACTTC. This codes for CSALGGGQETQYF. The J gene is TRBJ2-5, the V gene TRBV29-1; D assignment may be TRBD1 or TRBD2 (6 bases each). CDR1 and CDR2 (germline): SQVTM, ANQGSEA. With 7 bases removed from V and 1 base from J, the gap between germline ends came to 13 bases. The CDR3 totals 13 residues.